This T cell receptor (beta chain) was found in a study of regulatory T cells in long-lasting Graves disease. Study-wide context: Those with persistent Graves' disease had received antithyroid drugs for over 5 years with positive TSH receptor antibodies.

The authors built TCR beta libraries using iRepertoire HTBI primers and Arm-PCR of CDR3 regions. One entry per CDR3 protein, called by TCRdb with MiXCR from the multiplex PCR reads. There are 310,000 or so distinct CDR3 sequences in the sample; approximately 20% occur only once, and around three fifths lies in the top ten. This clonotype was counted only a few times. Its antigen is undetermined. The time point here: persistent/refractory GD, antithyroid drugs over 5 years with positive TRAb. PBMC-derived RNA was used for the TCR library. Study-level points and caveats: Researchers reported studying only peripheral blood, not thyroid tissue.

This sequence originates from a female donor with Graves disease. The sample here was peripheral blood mononuclear cells (PBMCs), taken when the disease was refractory, from a patient treated with antithyroid drugs.

Here the CDR3 reads CASTSIITGELFF. DNA for the CDR3: TGTGCCAGCACCTCAATAATCACCGGGGAGCTGTTTTTT. V gene TRBV28 combines with J gene TRBJ2-2; no clear D gene. V was clipped by 7 bases and J by 4 bases, with 10 bases between them. CDR3 length: 13 residues. The V gene's germline CDR1 is MDHEN and CDR2 SYDVKM.